A selection of T cell receptor beta chains follows, all from one sample in a study of blood T cell repertoires in COVID-19. TCRdb's table, derived via immunoSEQ multiplex PCR, lists solely in-frame clones and lacks some. This repertoire shows about 180,000 clones, around 85% found once; its top ten account for 6.2%. Source material: PBMCs or T cells enriched from blood (not recorded which). The origin of the receptors is a man aged 40-49 years who had recovered from COVID-19. Each CDR3 is given with its conserved first and last residue. The D gene is left open where the match is weak. Clone size is stated in some rows and not others, as once, few, many or a class when expanded.

TRBV25-1	NA	NA	TRBJ1-6	14	CASSEYGVRSPLHF	TGTGCCAGCAGTGAATACGGGGTTAGGTCACCCCTCCACTTT
TRBV6-5	NA	NA	TRBJ1-3	14	CASLRGDGRNTIYF	TGTGCCAGCCTCCGAGGAGACGGGAGAAACACCATATATTTT
TRBV28	TRBD2	few	TRBJ2-7	18	CASSLGDYFRAPHYEQYF	TGTGCCAGCAGTTTAGGGGACTATTTTAGAGCCCCCCACTACGAGCAGTACTTC
TRBV11-3	NA	few	TRBJ1-1	11	CASSLVGMAFF	TGTGCCAGCAGCTTAGTCGGTATGGCTTTCTTT
TRBV11-2	TRBD1	NA	TRBJ1-2	13	CASHQTGRYGYTF	TGTGCCAGCCACCAGACAGGGAGGTACGGCTACACCTTC
TRBV19	NA	NA	TRBJ2-4	16	CASSDASGLAKNIQYF	TGTGCCAGTAGTGACGCTTCGGGTCTAGCCAAAAACATTCAGTACTTC
TRBV5-1	NA	NA	TRBJ1-2	14	CASSRTVGSYGYTF	TGCGCCAGCAGCCGGACAGTTGGTAGCTATGGCTACACCTTC
TRBV27	NA	NA	TRBJ1-5	12	CASSRGNQPQHF	TGTGCCAGCAGTCGGGGGAATCAGCCCCAGCATTTT
TRBV12-3/TRBV12-4	NA	once	TRBJ1-2	12	CASSFTAVSYTF	TGTGCCAGCAGTTTTACGGCGGTGAGCTACACCTTC
TRBV20-1	NA	once	TRBJ2-7	14	CSASFPGQTYEQYF	TGCAGTGCTAGTTTCCCGGGACAAACCTACGAGCAGTACTTC
TRBV7-3	NA	NA	TRBJ2-3	13	CASSLNSADTQYF	TGTGCCAGCAGCTTAAATAGCGCAGATACGCAGTATTTT
TRBV6-1	TRBD2	NA	TRBJ2-3	16	CASSEWSSGSTDTQYF	TGTGCCAGCAGTGAATGGTCTAGCGGAAGCACAGATACGCAGTATTTT
TRBV19	NA	few	TRBJ1-1	13	CASSDRLNTEAFF	TGTGCCAGTTCGGACAGATTGAACACTGAAGCTTTCTTT
TRBV19	NA	NA	TRBJ2-1	11	CATGNEREQFF	TGTGCCACCGGAAATGAGCGGGAGCAGTTCTTC
TRBV5-1	NA	NA	TRBJ2-7	11	CASRGSYEQYF	TGCGCGAGTCGTGGCTCCTACGAGCAGTACTTC
TRBV11-2	NA	NA	TRBJ1-1	17	CASRTGQGMSPNTEAFF	TGTGCCAGCAGAACGGGCCAGGGGATGAGCCCGAACACTGAAGCTTTCTTT
TRBV12-5	TRBD1	NA	TRBJ2-1	13	CASGVGQYNEQFF	TGTGCTAGTGGAGTGGGACAGTACAATGAGCAGTTCTTC
TRBV5-1	TRBD1	NA	TRBJ1-1	14	CASSHGTARTEAFF	TGCGCCAGCAGCCACGGGACAGCGAGAACTGAAGCTTTCTTT
TRBV7-3	NA	once	TRBJ1-2	15	CASSLGLGGSYGYTF	TGTGCCAGCAGCTTAGGGCTAGGGGGAAGCTATGGCTACACCTTC
TRBV10-1	TRBD2	NA	TRBJ2-7	15	CASSETGLAWDEQYF	TGCGCCAGCAGTGAGACGGGACTAGCTTGGGACGAGCAGTACTTC
TRBV3-1/TRBV3-2	TRBD1	NA	TRBJ2-7	20	CASSHNTPGTGTGRTYEQYF	TGTGCCAGCAGCCATAACACCCCCGGGACAGGGACGGGTAGGACCTACGAGCAGTACTTC
TRBV24-1	TRBD2	NA	TRBJ2-1	15	CATSEGTSVYNEQFF	TGTGCCACCAGTGAAGGGACTAGCGTGTACAATGAGCAGTTCTTC
TRBV19	NA	NA	TRBJ1-5	14	CASSIGSQMWPQHF	TGTGCCAGTAGTATAGGATCCCAGATGTGGCCCCAGCATTTT
TRBV29-1	NA	NA	TRBJ2-5	12	CSVEPPGETQYF	TGCAGCGTTGAACCCCCGGGAGAGACCCAGTACTTC
TRBV27	NA	NA	TRBJ1-1	14	CASSLWGGGTEAFF	TGTGCCAGCAGTTTATGGGGAGGTGGCACTGAAGCTTTCTTT
TRBV7-3	TRBD2	NA	TRBJ2-5	15	CASSLTGLADETQYF	TGTGCCAGCAGCTTAACGGGACTAGCAGACGAGACCCAGTACTTC
TRBV6-5	TRBD1	NA	TRBJ1-6	15	CASRRTGLYNSPLHF	TGTGCCAGCAGGAGGACAGGACTATATAATTCACCCCTCCACTTT
TRBV7-8	TRBD1	NA	TRBJ1-1	15	CASSHHRGAAAEAFF	TGTGCCAGCAGCCATCACAGGGGTGCCGCGGCTGAAGCTTTCTTT
TRBV14	TRBD1	NA	TRBJ1-2	16	CASSQIQGETSYGYTF	TGTGCCAGCAGCCAGATACAGGGGGAAACATCCTATGGCTACACCTTC
TRBV7-3	NA	NA	TRBJ1-1	17	CASSPGRGVFGFTEAFF	TGTGCCAGCAGCCCGGGGAGGGGTGTGTTTGGTTTCACTGAAGCTTTCTTT
TRBV18	TRBD2	NA	TRBJ2-3	15	CASSLGTSVTDTQYF	TGTGCCAGCTCACTTGGGACTAGCGTTACAGATACGCAGTATTTT
TRBV30	NA	NA	TRBJ2-2	16	CAWSVYGAGDTGELFF	TGTGCCTGGAGTGTCTACGGAGCCGGGGACACCGGGGAGCTGTTTTTT
TRBV3-1/TRBV3-2	NA	NA	TRBJ1-2	13	CASSRTRVNGYTF	TGTGCCAGCAGCCGGACTAGAGTTAATGGCTACACCTTC
TRBV27	NA	NA	TRBJ2-2	17	CASSFWAQSYFTGELFF	TGTGCCAGCAGTTTCTGGGCCCAATCTTATTTCACCGGGGAGCTGTTTTTT
TRBV11-2	TRBD1	once	TRBJ1-6	15	CASSLGGQTYSPLHF	TGTGCCAGCAGCTTAGGGGGACAGACTTACTCACCCCTCCACTTT
TRBV24-1	NA	NA	TRBJ1-2	14	CATSPGSTIYGYTF	TGTGCCACCAGCCCCGGGAGCACCATCTATGGCTACACCTTC
TRBV5-1	NA	NA	TRBJ1-1	12	CASRAVNTEAFF	TGCGCCAGCAGGGCAGTGAACACTGAAGCTTTCTTT
TRBV6-1	TRBD1	NA	TRBJ1-2	15	CASSEAQGANYGYTF	TGTGCCAGCAGTGAAGCGCAGGGGGCTAACTATGGCTACACCTTC
TRBV5-4	NA	NA	TRBJ1-4	17	CASSRASFGTPNEKLFF	TGTGCCAGCAGCCGGGCGTCTTTTGGGACACCTAATGAAAAACTGTTTTTT
TRBV5-1	NA	few	TRBJ1-2	13	CASSPDSSYGYTF	TGCGCCAGCAGCCCAGACAGCTCCTATGGCTACACCTTC
TRBV2	TRBD1	NA	TRBJ2-2	15	CASRGTVRDTGELFF	TGTGCCAGCAGAGGGACAGTAAGGGACACCGGGGAGCTGTTTTTT
TRBV6-5	NA	NA	TRBJ2-3	14	CASRVQPRGDTQYF	TGTGCCAGCAGAGTTCAGCCACGGGGGGATACGCAGTATTTT
TRBV11-3	TRBD1	NA	TRBJ2-5	13	CASSPPQGKTQYF	TGTGCCAGCAGCCCCCCACAGGGGAAGACCCAGTACTTC
TRBV2	NA	NA	TRBJ2-1	13	CASSEARPGEQFF	TGTGCCAGCAGTGAAGCGCGGCCGGGTGAGCAGTTCTTC
TRBV28	TRBD1	many	TRBJ1-2	14	CASSPGTGVYGYTF	TGTGCCAGCAGTCCCGGGACAGGAGTATATGGCTACACCTTC
TRBV30	NA	NA	TRBJ1-4	11	CAWSGQIGLFF	TGTGCCTGGAGTGGGCAAATTGGACTGTTTTTT
TRBV29-1	TRBD1	few	TRBJ1-2	14	CSASRDSEAYGYTF	TGCAGCGCCAGCCGGGACAGTGAGGCCTATGGCTACACCTTC
TRBV6-4	NA	NA	TRBJ2-1	13	CASSVSGDGEQFF	TGTGCCAGCAGTGTCTCAGGGGATGGGGAGCAGTTCTTC
TRBV7-6	TRBD1	NA	TRBJ2-7	16	CASSFSRTGFKDEQYF	TGTGCCAGCAGCTTTTCGAGGACAGGGTTCAAGGACGAGCAGTACTTC
TRBV11-3	TRBD1	NA	TRBJ2-7	17	CASSSYFERTGDYEQYF	TGTGCCAGCAGCTCCTACTTTGAAAGGACAGGGGACTACGAGCAGTACTTC
TRBV30	NA	NA	TRBJ1-2	10	CAGDPGGYTF	TGTGCCGGCGACCCGGGGGGCTACACCTTC
TRBV27	TRBD1	once	TRBJ2-6	18	CASSTLTGRSSGANVLTF	TGTGCCAGCAGTACTCTGACAGGGAGAAGCTCTGGGGCCAACGTCCTGACTTTC
TRBV12-3/TRBV12-4	NA	NA	TRBJ1-1	13	CASSQGKNTEAFF	TGTGCCAGCAGTCAGGGGAAGAACACTGAAGCTTTCTTT